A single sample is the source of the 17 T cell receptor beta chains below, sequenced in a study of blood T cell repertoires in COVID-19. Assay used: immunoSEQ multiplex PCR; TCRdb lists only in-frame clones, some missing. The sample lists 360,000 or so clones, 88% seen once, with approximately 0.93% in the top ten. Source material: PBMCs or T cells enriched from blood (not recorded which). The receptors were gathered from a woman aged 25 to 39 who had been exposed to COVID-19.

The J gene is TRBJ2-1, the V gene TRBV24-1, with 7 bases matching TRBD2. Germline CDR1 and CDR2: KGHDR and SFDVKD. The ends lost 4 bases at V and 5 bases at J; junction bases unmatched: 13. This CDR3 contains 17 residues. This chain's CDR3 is CATSDLFPAGNDNEQFF. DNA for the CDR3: TGTGCCACCAGTGACCTCTTTCCAGCGGGAAATGACAATGAGCAGTTCTTC.

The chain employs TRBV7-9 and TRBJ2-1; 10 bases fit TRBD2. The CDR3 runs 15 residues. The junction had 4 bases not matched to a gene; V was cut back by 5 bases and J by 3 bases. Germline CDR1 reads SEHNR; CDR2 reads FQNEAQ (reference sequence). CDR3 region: CASSRTSGLYNEQFF. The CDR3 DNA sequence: TGTGCCAGCAGCCGGACTAGCGGACTCTACAATGAGCAGTTCTTC.

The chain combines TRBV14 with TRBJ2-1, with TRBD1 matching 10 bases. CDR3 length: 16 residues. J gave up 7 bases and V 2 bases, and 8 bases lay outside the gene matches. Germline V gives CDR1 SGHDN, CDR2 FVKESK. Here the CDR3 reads CASSQRVGQGNNEQFF. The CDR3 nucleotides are TGTGCCAGCAGCCAACGAGTGGGACAGGGGAATAATGAGCAGTTCTTC.

The CDR3 DNA is TGTGCCAGCAGGGACACAAGGACAGGGTGGCGGCCCCAGCATTTT. Translation gives CASRDTRTGWRPQHF. V is TRBV6-5 and J is TRBJ1-5, with 8 bases fitting TRBD1. The CDR3 runs 15 residues. Germline V gene lookup returns CDR1 MNHEY and CDR2 SVGAGI. Germline trimming cut 6 bases from V and 9 bases from J; bases unmatched to any gene: 13.

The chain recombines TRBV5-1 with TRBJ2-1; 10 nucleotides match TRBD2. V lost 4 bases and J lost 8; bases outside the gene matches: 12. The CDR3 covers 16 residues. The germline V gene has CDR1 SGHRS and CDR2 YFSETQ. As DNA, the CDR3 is TGCGCCAGCAGCAAGGAGGGGCTAGCGGGAGTCTATGAGCAGTTCTTC. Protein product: CASSKEGLAGVYEQFF.

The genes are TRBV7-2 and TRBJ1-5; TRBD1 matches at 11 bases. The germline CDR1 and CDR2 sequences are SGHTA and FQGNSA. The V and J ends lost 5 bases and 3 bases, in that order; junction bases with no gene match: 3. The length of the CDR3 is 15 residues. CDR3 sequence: CASSRDRGTNQPQHF. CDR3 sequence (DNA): TGTGCCAGCAGCCGGGACAGGGGGACCAATCAGCCCCAGCATTTT.

CDR3 bases: TGTGCCAGCAGCCCCTGGACTAGCGGTGCCTACGAGCAGTACTTC. Its translation is CASSPWTSGAYEQYF. V is TRBV3-1 (or the pseudogene TRBV3-2) and J is TRBJ2-7; 10 bases fit TRBD2. Trimming took 4 bases from V and 2 from J; bases not matched to a gene: 5. CDR1 LGHDT and CDR2 YNNKEL come from the germline V gene (reference sequence). This CDR3 has 15 amino acids.

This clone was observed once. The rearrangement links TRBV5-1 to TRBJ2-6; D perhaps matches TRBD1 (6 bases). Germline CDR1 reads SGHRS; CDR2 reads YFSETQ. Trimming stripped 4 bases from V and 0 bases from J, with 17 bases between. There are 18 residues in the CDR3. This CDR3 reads CASSLTGNADSGANVLTF. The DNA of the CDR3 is TGCGCCAGCAGCCTGACAGGCAACGCAGACTCTGGGGCCAACGTCCTGACTTTC.

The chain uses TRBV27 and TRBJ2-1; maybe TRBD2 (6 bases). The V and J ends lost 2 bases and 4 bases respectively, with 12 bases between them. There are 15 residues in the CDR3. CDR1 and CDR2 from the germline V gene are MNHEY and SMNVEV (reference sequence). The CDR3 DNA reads TGTGCCAGCAGTTTACGTAGCGGATCTTACAATGAGCAGTTCTTC. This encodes CASSLRSGSYNEQFF.

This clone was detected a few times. The CDR3 here is CASNMQRDQPQHF. The CDR3, as DNA: TGTGCCAGTAATATGCAACGGGATCAGCCCCAGCATTTT. The rearrangement links TRBV19 to TRBJ1-5; D not certain. CDR3 size: 13 residues. Germline-derived CDR1 and CDR2 are LNHDA and SQIVND (reference sequence). V gave up 7 bases and J gave up 5 bases, with 12 bases separating them.

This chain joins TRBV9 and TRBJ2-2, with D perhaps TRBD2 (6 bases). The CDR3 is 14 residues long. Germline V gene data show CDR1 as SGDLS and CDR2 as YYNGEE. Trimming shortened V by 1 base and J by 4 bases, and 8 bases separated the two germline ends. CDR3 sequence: CASSVSGSTGELFF. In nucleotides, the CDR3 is TGTGCCAGCAGCGTATCCGGGAGCACCGGGGAGCTGTTTTTT.

In nucleotides, the CDR3 is TGTGCCAGCAGCTCAGCGGGACCGAACACCGGGGAGCTGTTTTTT. Encoded protein: CASSSAGPNTGELFF. The V call is TRBV5-4, the J call TRBJ2-2, with 7 bases that match TRBD2. V trimming: 3 bases; J trimming: 0 bases; junction bases outside the gene matches: 2. The germline gives CDR1 SGHNT, CDR2 YYREEE (reference sequence). The CDR3 has 15 residues.

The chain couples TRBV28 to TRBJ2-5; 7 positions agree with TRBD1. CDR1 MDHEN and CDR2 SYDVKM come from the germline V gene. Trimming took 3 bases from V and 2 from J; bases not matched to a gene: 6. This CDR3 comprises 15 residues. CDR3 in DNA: TGTGCCAGCAGTTTGAAGGACAGGCATCAAGAGACCCAGTACTTC. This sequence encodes CASSLKDRHQETQYF. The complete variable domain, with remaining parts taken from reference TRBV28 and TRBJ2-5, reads DVKVTQSSRYLVKRTGEKVFLECVQDMDHENMFWYRQDPGLGLRLIYFSYDVKMKEKGDIPEGYSVSREKKERFSLILESASTNQTSMYLCASSLKDRHQETQYFGPGTRLLVL.

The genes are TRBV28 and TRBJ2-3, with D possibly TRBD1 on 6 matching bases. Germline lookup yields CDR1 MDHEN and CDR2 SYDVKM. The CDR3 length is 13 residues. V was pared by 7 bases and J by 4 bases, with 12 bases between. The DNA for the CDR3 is TGTGCCAGCAACACAGGGAACGCAGATACGCAGTATTTT. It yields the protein CASNTGNADTQYF. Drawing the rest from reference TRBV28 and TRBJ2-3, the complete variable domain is DVKVTQSSRYLVKRTGEKVFLECVQDMDHENMFWYRQDPGLGLRLIYFSYDVKMKEKGDIPEGYSVSREKKERFSLILESASTNQTSMYLCASNTGNADTQYFGPGTRLTVL.

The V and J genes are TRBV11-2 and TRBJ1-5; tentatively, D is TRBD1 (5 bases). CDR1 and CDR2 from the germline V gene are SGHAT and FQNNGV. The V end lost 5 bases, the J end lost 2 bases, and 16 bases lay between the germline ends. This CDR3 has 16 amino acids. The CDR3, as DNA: TGTGCCAGCAGCCCAGGCCCGGGGGGTGGCAATCAGCCCCAGCATTTT. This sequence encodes CASSPGPGGGNQPQHF. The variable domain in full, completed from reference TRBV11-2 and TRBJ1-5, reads EAGVAQSPRYKIIEKRQSVAFWCNPISGHATLYWYQQILGQGPKLLIQFQNNGVVDDSQLPKDRFSAERLKGVDSTLKIQPAKLEDSAVYLCASSPGPGGGNQPQHFGDGTRLSIL.

CDR3 amino acids: CACAEPTSTDTQYF. CDR3 bases: TGTGCCTGCGCGGAACCAACTAGCACAGATACGCAGTATTTT. The V gene is TRBV30, the J gene TRBJ2-3; D unclear. Germline assignment: CDR1 GTSNPN and CDR2 SVGIG (reference sequence). The CDR3 contains 14 residues. Deletions cut 6 bases from V and 0 bases from J, with 13 bases between.

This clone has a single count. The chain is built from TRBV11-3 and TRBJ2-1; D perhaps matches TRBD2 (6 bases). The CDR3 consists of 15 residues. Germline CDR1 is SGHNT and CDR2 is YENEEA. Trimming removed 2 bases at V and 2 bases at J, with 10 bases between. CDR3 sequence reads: CASSLTSSAYNEQFF. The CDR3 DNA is TGTGCCAGCAGCTTAACATCTAGCGCCTACAATGAGCAGTTCTTC.